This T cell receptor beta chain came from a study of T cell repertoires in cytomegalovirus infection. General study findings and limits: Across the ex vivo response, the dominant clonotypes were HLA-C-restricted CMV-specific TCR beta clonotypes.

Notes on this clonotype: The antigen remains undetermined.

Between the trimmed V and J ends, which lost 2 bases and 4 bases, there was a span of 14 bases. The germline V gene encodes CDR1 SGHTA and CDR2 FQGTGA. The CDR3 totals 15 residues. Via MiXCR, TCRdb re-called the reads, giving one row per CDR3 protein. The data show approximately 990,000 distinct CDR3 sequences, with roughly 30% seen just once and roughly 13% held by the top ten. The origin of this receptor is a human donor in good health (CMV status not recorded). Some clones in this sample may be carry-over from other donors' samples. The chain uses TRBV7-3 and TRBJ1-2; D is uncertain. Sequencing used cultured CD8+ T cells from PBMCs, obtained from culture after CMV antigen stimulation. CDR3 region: CASSLGEQSFYGYTF. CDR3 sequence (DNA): TGTGCCAGCAGCTTAGGAGAGCAGTCCTTCTATGGCTACACCTTC.